This TCR beta chain was sequenced during a study of regulatory T cells in long-lasting Graves disease. Building the TCR beta libraries relied on iRepertoire HTBI primers, and CDR3 regions underwent Arm-PCR. TCRdb called the multiplex PCR reads again in MiXCR, with one record for every CDR3 protein. The table includes over 350,000 distinct CDR3 sequences, 11% to 15% detected once. At least ten counts were recorded for this clonotype. Time point meaning: newly diagnosed GD, antithyroid drugs for less than 3 months. Extracted RNA from PBMCs served as the source of the TCR library. The V segment lost 5 bases and the J segment 4 bases; nucleotides outside the gene matches: 13. Germline CDR1 reads MGHDK; CDR2 reads SYGVNS. CDR3 length: 16 residues. Another study also made use of these data, one on T cells in Graves' hyperthyroidism and ophthalmopathy.

This chain uses TRBV25-1 with TRBJ2-7; TRBD1 matches 8 bases. The source material was peripheral blood mononuclear cells (PBMCs), sampled at new diagnosis, from a patient treated with antithyroid drugs. The TCR originated in a woman in her forties or fifties with Graves disease. The CDR3 loop reads CASSNPFQGARYEQYF. CDR3 DNA: TGTGCCAGCAGTAACCCTTTTCAGGGGGCGAGATACGAGCAGTACTTC.